This T cell receptor (beta chain) was identified in a study of blood T cell repertoires in COVID-19. Study details: The analysed material was cDNA or gDNA that came from T cells, B-cell-depleted T cells, or PBMCs.

Original handling: The authors estimated nucleated cell counts from reference gene primer amplification. Method: immunoSEQ multiplex PCR; TCRdb's copy keeps in-frame clones and lacks some. Clone size and V and J calls were adopted from that table, with D and trimming inferred from the DNA. The data hold under 250,000 clones, with approximately 88% observed a single time. The CDR3 loop spans 13 amino acids. CDR1 and CDR2 from the germline V gene are MDHEN and SYDVKM. V shed 6 bases and J shed 0 bases, with 8 bases lying between them. Enrollment of patients from Seattle took place during active infection, with longitudinal follow-up.

This receptor was taken from a young woman with COVID-19, enrolled during active disease. Sample: peripheral blood. The chain has TRBV28 and TRBJ1-1; D unresolved. CDR3 residues: CASSEFMNTEAFF. The CDR3 coding sequence is TGTGCCAGCAGCGAGTTCATGAACACTGAAGCTTTCTTT.